These 12 T cell receptor beta chains originate from one sample sequenced in a study of T cells in Graves' hyperthyroidism and ophthalmopathy. Regions amplified from RNA transcripts were the TCR beta CDR3 regions. HTBI primers were used for first-round RT-PCR of the TCR CDR3. TCRdb itself ran the multiplex PCR reads through MiXCR, one entry per CDR3 protein. Of 380,000 or so distinct CDR3 sequences detected, 15% to 20% appear once; the ten largest clones hold approximately 4%. Sequenced sample: blood. These receptors were obtained from a woman younger than 30 with Graves' hyperthyroidism.

The sample holds one count of this clonotype. V gene TRBV6-5 combines with J gene TRBJ1-3, with unresolved D. The V gene lost 1 base and the J gene lost 9 bases, with 4 bases spanning the gap. The germline gives CDR1 MNHEY, CDR2 SVGAGI. This CDR3 region has 11 residues. The CDR3 nucleotides are TGTGCCAGCAGTTACTTGGGCACCATATATTTT. Protein: CASSYLGTIYF.

This clonotype came up many times. The chain has TRBV12-3 or TRBV12-4 and TRBJ2-5; 16 bases align to TRBD2. The CDR3 sequence is 17 residues long. Trimming removed 6 bases from V and 4 bases from J; junction bases left unmatched: 8. The CDR3 nucleotides read TGTGCCAGCAGCCCGGGACTAGCGGGGGGGCCTGGAGAGACCCAGTACTTC. This encodes CASSPGLAGGPGETQYF.

This clonotype was found a few times. The DNA of the CDR3 is TGTGCCAGCAGTCCCTCGACAGGGTCCGGAGCCCAGTACTTC. Residues: CASSPSTGSGAQYF. The V gene is TRBV27, the J gene TRBJ2-5; 7 bases are shared with TRBD1. CDR1 is MNHEY, CDR2 SMNVEV, per germline (reference sequence). The V and J ends lost 5 bases and 9 bases, in that order; junction bases with no gene match: 12. This CDR3 is built from 14 residues.

This clonotype was observed a handful of times. The CDR3 does not end in the conserved phenylalanine or tryptophan, so this is likely a read error. The chain is built from TRBV5-1 and TRBJ1-1; D gene unclear. Germline V gives CDR1 SGHRS, CDR2 YFSETQ. The CDR3 sequence is 15 residues long. V was cut by 4 bases and J by 5 bases, with 18 bases left in between. CDR3 region: CASSTYEGAGTEAFS. The CDR3 DNA sequence: TGCGCCAGCAGCACGTACGAGGGAGCTGGGACTGAAGCTTTCTCT.

This clonotype was seen at least ten times. The chain recombines TRBV14 with TRBJ1-2, with 11 bases fitting TRBD1. CDR1 SGHDN and CDR2 FVKESK come from the germline V gene. Germline trimming cut 3 bases from V and 8 bases from J; bases unmatched to any gene: 5. This CDR3 is 14 amino acids long. CDR3 nucleotides: TGTGCCAGCAGCCAGGACAGGGGGCGCGGCGGCTACACCTTC. Translated, it gives CASSQDRGRGGYTF.

This clonotype has ten or more counts. The V gene is TRBV6-1, the J gene TRBJ1-2; 12 bases are shared with TRBD1. CDR3 length: 16 amino acids. V dropped 5 bases and J dropped 8; count of bases not matched to a gene: 12. Germline lookup yields CDR1 MNHNS and CDR2 SASEGT. CDR3 DNA: TGTGCCAGCAGTAAACTACCGGGACAGGGGGCCAGGGGCTACACCTTC. This encodes CASSKLPGQGARGYTF.

The CDR3 is CASSRTSGTLSGEQYF. The DNA of the CDR3 is TGTGCCAGCAGCAGGACCTCAGGGACTCTCTCCGGCGAGCAGTACTTC. The rearrangement joins TRBV3-1 to TRBJ2-7; D is perhaps TRBD2 (6 bases). The germline gives CDR1 LGHDT, CDR2 YNNKEL (reference sequence). The CDR3 length is 16 residues. V shed 5 bases and J shed 6 bases, with 23 bases lying between them.

This clonotype was detected ten times or more. An end of the junction does not agree with germline; a read error may underlie this. The chain combines TRBV12-3 or TRBV12-4 with TRBJ2-5; D gene uncertain. The CDR3 consists of 13 residues. The CDR3 is CAGSLYRQETQYF. The CDR3 region has the DNA TGTGCCGGCAGCCTTTACCGTCAAGAGACCCAGTACTTC.

Ten or more counts support this clonotype. The V gene is TRBV13, the J gene TRBJ1-2; D ambiguous. The CDR3 sequence is 14 residues long. CDR1 and CDR2 (germline): PRHDT, FYEKMQ (reference sequence). V lost 5 bases and J lost 1, with 11 bases in between. The CDR3 region is CASSRALINYGYTF. In DNA, the CDR3 is TGTGCCAGCAGCCGAGCGCTTATTAACTATGGCTACACCTTC.

This clonotype was recorded at least ten times. V is TRBV28 and J is TRBJ2-7, with 7 nucleotides matching TRBD1. CDR3 length: 13 amino acids. V trimming: 8 bases; J trimming: 4 bases; junction bases outside the gene matches: 8. The germline V gene has CDR1 MDHEN and CDR2 SYDVKM. CDR3 region: CASCRQGSYEQYF. The CDR3 DNA reads TGTGCCAGCTGTAGACAGGGTTCATACGAGCAGTACTTC. Filled out from reference TRBV28 and TRBJ2-7, the complete variable domain reads DVKVTQSSRYLVKRTGEKVFLECVQDMDHENMFWYRQDPGLGLRLIYFSYDVKMKEKGDIPEGYSVSREKKERFSLILESASTNQTSMYLCASCRQGSYEQYFGPGTRLTVT.

V gene TRBV2 combines with J gene TRBJ1-6; D call uncertain. CDR3 size: 14 residues. Germline assignment: CDR1 SNHLY and CDR2 FYNNEI. V was shortened by 3 bases and J by 4 bases, with 7 bases between the two germline ends. The CDR3 loop reads CASSDMRYNSPLHF. The CDR3 region has the DNA TGTGCCAGCAGTGATATGAGATATAATTCACCCCTCCACTTT.

This clonotype was seen at least ten times. CDR3 nucleotides: TGTGCCAGCAGCCCCCGGGGGAACACTGAAGCTTTCTTT. Residues: CASSPRGNTEAFF. The chain carries TRBV18 and TRBJ1-1; D uncertain. Germline V gene sequence: CDR1 KGHSH, CDR2 LQKENI. The CDR3 is 13 residues long. V was trimmed by 8 bases and J by 1 base, leaving 11 bases between them.